This T cell receptor beta chain was identified during a study of T cell responses to AZD1222 COVID-19 vaccine. The CDR3 has 13 residues. Trimming removed 6 bases from V and 5 bases from J; junction bases left unmatched: 2. Repertoires were generated with immunoSEQ multiplex PCR, while TCRdb's copy carries only in-frame clones and drops some. The sample includes roughly 150,000 clones, 87% of them seen just once. The sequencing used peripheral blood, collected 28 days after the second AZD1222 dose. The chain is built from TRBV12-3 or TRBV12-4 and TRBJ2-5; 11 nucleotides agree with TRBD2. This TCR derives from an adult who received the AZD1222 COVID-19 vaccine. CDR3 nucleotide sequence: TGTGCCAGCAGGATAGCGGGAGGGGAGACCCAGTACTTC. As protein: CASRIAGGETQYF.